Shown below are 30 T cell receptor beta chains from a single sample sequenced in a study of T cell responses to AZD1222 COVID-19 vaccine. Only in-frame clones appear in the TCRdb table, and some are missing; sequencing was by immunoSEQ multiplex PCR. The sample has about 170,000 clones, around nine tenths seen once; the top ten hold roughly 2.8%. The material was peripheral blood, obtained on day 0 of AZD1222 vaccination. Receptors were obtained from an adult in good health.

The rearrangement joins TRBV9 to TRBJ2-5, with TRBD2 identical over 11 bases. The CDR3 consists of 17 residues. The J segment lost 1 base and the V segment lost 3 bases, leaving 8 bases of the junction unmatched. Germline assignment: CDR1 SGDLS and CDR2 YYNGEE. CDR3 in amino acids: CASSEGIAGGSQETQYF. The DNA for the CDR3 is TGTGCCAGCAGCGAGGGGATAGCGGGGGGGTCCCAAGAGACCCAGTACTTC.

The chain is built from TRBV27 and TRBJ1-2, with 7 bases aligning to TRBD1. V was pared by 6 bases and J by 3 bases, with 4 bases of the junction left unmatched. The CDR3 has 13 residues. CDR1 MNHEY and CDR2 SMNVEV come from the germline V gene (reference sequence). The CDR3 nucleotides read TGTGCCAGCAGAACAGGGGTAGACTATGGCTACACCTTC. Its protein product is CASRTGVDYGYTF.

The V gene is TRBV7-6, the J gene TRBJ1-1; D gene ambiguous. The V end lost 5 bases, the J end lost 1 base, and 17 bases lay between the germline ends. The germline V gene encodes CDR1 SGHVS and CDR2 FNYEAQ. The CDR3 is 16 amino acids. CDR3 region: CASSPTTRVENTEAFF. The DNA of the CDR3 is TGTGCCAGCAGCCCGACAACGAGGGTAGAGAACACTGAAGCTTTCTTT.

V and J are TRBV27 and TRBJ2-1, with a tentative D call TRBD2 (7 bases). The germline CDR1 and CDR2 sequences are MNHEY and SMNVEV (reference sequence). V was clipped by 5 bases and J by 0 bases, with 14 bases between them. CDR3 length: 16 amino acids. CDR3 coding DNA: TGTGCCAGCAGTCTCCGGGGGGCTCTCTCCTACAATGAGCAGTTCTTC. It codes for CASSLRGALSYNEQFF.

The rearrangement uses TRBV12-5 and TRBJ2-7, with D hard to call. The germline V and J ends were trimmed by 5 bases and 4 bases, with 9 bases remaining between them. Germline V CDR1 and CDR2: LGHNT, FRNRAP. CDR3 length: 12 residues. The CDR3 here is CASGPTIYEQYF. DNA of the CDR3: TGTGCTAGTGGTCCCACGATTTACGAGCAGTACTTC.

DNA of the CDR3: TGTGCCAGCAGCTTAGGGCAGGGGGACACCGGGGAGCTGTTTTTT. It yields the protein CASSLGQGDTGELFF. V gene TRBV7-6 combines with J gene TRBJ2-2; 7 positions agree with TRBD1. This CDR3 has 15 amino acids. Trimming removed 1 base from V and 3 bases from J; junction bases left unmatched: 2. Per the germline V gene, CDR1 is SGHVS and CDR2 is FNYEAQ.

The rearrangement links TRBV7-3 to TRBJ2-2; TRBD2 might be the D (5 bases). This CDR3 is built from 13 residues. The V gene's germline CDR1 is SGHTA and CDR2 FQGTGA. Trimming shortened V by 1 base and J by 7 bases, and 7 bases separated the two germline ends. CDR3 DNA: TGTGCCAGCAGCTTAAAACGGGGCGGGGAGCTGTTTTTT. Encoded protein: CASSLKRGGELFF.

This sequence joins TRBV7-9 and TRBJ2-5, with 9 bases aligning to TRBD2. CDR1 is SEHNR and CDR2 is FQNEAQ in the germline V gene (reference sequence). The CDR3 covers 15 residues. V dropped 2 bases and J dropped 2; count of bases not matched to a gene: 3. The CDR3 reads CASSLPAGGQETQYF. The CDR3, as DNA: TGTGCCAGCAGCTTACCAGCGGGGGGACAAGAGACCCAGTACTTC.

As to this clone: Other DNA sequences from this sample encode an identical CDR3 as well. The rearrangement joins TRBV18 to TRBJ2-5; D is possibly TRBD2 (5 bases). Deletions cut 2 bases from V and 1 base from J, with 5 bases between. The CDR3 has 13 amino acids. Germline lookup yields CDR1 KGHSH and CDR2 LQKENI. DNA of the CDR3: TGTGCCAGCTCACCAGGACTCCAAGAGACCCAGTACTTC. This gives the protein CASSPGLQETQYF.

J is TRBJ1-1 and V is TRBV5-6, with TRBD1 as a possible D gene (5 bases). CDR1 and CDR2 (germline): SGHDT, YYEEEE. The CDR3 sequence is 14 residues long. The V end lost 2 bases, the J end lost 5 bases, and 13 bases lay between the germline ends. CDR3 in DNA: TGTGCCAGCAGCTTCAGGGCCCGCGGGACTGAAGCTTTCTTT. It translates to CASSFRARGTEAFF.

This chain uses TRBV7-3 with TRBJ2-2; weak D call: TRBD1 (6 bases). CDR1 is SGHTA, CDR2 FQGTGA, per germline. The germline V and J ends were trimmed by 5 bases and 5 bases, with 15 bases remaining between them. The CDR3 is 15 residues long. CDR3: CASSPGQRETGELFF. CDR3 DNA sequence: TGTGCCAGCAGCCCCGGACAGCGAGAAACCGGGGAGCTGTTTTTT.

This clone was seen a single time. The V and J genes are TRBV29-1 and TRBJ2-3, with D perhaps TRBD2 (6 bases). Germline V gives CDR1 SQVTM, CDR2 ANQGSEA. This CDR3 is built from 15 residues. V lost 4 bases, J lost 3 bases, and 17 bases lay in between. The CDR3 spells CSVGALSGRTDTQYF. CDR3 nucleotides: TGCAGCGTTGGTGCCCTTAGCGGAAGAACAGATACGCAGTATTTT.

The V and J genes are TRBV29-1 and TRBJ1-2, with unresolved D. Germline V lookup: CDR1 SQVTM, CDR2 ANQGSEA. Trimming cost V 7 bases and J 7 bases, with 13 bases left between them. This CDR3 contains 11 residues. The CDR3 region has the DNA TGCAGCGCTGCGGCGGGGATTGGCTACACCTTC. This translates into CSAAAGIGYTF.

This chain uses TRBV7-2 with TRBJ1-3, with 8 bases matching TRBD1. The V gene end was trimmed by 3 bases and the J gene end by 0 bases; junction bases not matched to a gene: 4. The CDR3 is 16 residues long. CDR1 SGHTA and CDR2 FQGNSA come from the germline V gene. The chain's CDR3 is CASSFTGTGSGNTIYF. The CDR3 region has the DNA TGTGCCAGCAGCTTCACCGGGACAGGCTCTGGAAACACCATATATTTT.

The CDR3 is CASSLEGIRDSPLHF. The CDR3 DNA sequence: TGCGCCAGCAGCTTGGAGGGCATTCGAGATTCACCCCTCCACTTT. The chain uses TRBV5-1 and TRBJ1-6, with D unclear. Trimming took 0 bases from V and 8 from J, leaving 12 bases between them. Germline values: CDR1 SGHRS, CDR2 YFSETQ. CDR3 size: 15 residues.

The J gene is TRBJ1-2, the V gene TRBV5-4; D is uncertain. Deletions cut 1 base from V and 6 bases from J, with 7 bases between. The CDR3 is made up of 12 amino acids. Germline CDR1 SGHNT, CDR2 YYREEE (reference sequence). The CDR3 protein is CASSLTGNGYTF. The CDR3 DNA sequence: TGTGCCAGCAGCTTGACCGGGAATGGCTACACCTTC.

This chain uses TRBV18 with TRBJ1-1; 7 bases map to TRBD1. Germline loops: CDR1 KGHSH, CDR2 LQKENI. This CDR3 contains 16 residues. V lost 7 bases and J lost 4; bases outside the gene matches: 15. The CDR3 sequence: CASLLTGVSRGTEAFF. The CDR3 DNA follows: TGTGCCAGCTTACTAACAGGGGTCTCCCGAGGCACTGAAGCTTTCTTT.

The chain carries TRBV7-2 and TRBJ1-6, with D possibly matching TRBD1 (5 bases). With 4 bases removed from V and 8 bases from J, the gap between germline ends came to 15 bases. The CDR3 covers 15 residues. CDR1 and CDR2 (germline): SGHTA, FQGNSA. The CDR3 here is CASSSPGAGDSPLHF. CDR3 DNA sequence: TGTGCCAGCAGCTCTCCGGGAGCGGGGGATTCACCCCTCCACTTT.

CDR3 protein: CASSLRGGILNSPLHF. As DNA, the CDR3 is TGTGCCAGCAGCTTGAGAGGGGGGATTCTTAATTCACCCCTCCACTTT. The gene calls are TRBV5-4 and TRBJ1-6; D might be TRBD1 (6 bases). This CDR3 spans 16 amino acids. Germline CDR1 is SGHNT and CDR2 is YYREEE (reference sequence). Trimming removed 1 base from V and 6 bases from J, with 14 bases in between.

The chain has TRBV12-3 or TRBV12-4 and TRBJ2-7; maybe TRBD1 (5 bases). This CDR3 has 13 residues. Deletions cut 5 bases from V and 6 bases from J, with 14 bases between. This CDR3 is CASSPQGGREQYF. The CDR3 nucleotides are TGTGCCAGCAGTCCTCAGGGTGGTCGCGAGCAGTACTTC.

Here the CDR3 reads CASSYGQGATDTQYF. The CDR3 DNA sequence: TGTGCCAGCAGTTATGGACAGGGGGCGACAGATACGCAGTATTTT. The V and J genes are TRBV6-2 or TRBV6-3 and TRBJ2-3; 11 nucleotides agree with TRBD1. Germline-derived CDR1 and CDR2 are MNHEY and SVGEGT. Trimming removed 3 bases from V and 3 bases from J; junction bases left unmatched: 2. The CDR3 sequence is 15 residues long.

The chain employs TRBV5-1 and TRBJ1-1, with D unresolved. The V gene lost 5 bases and the J gene lost 1 base, with 21 bases spanning the gap. The germline V gene has CDR1 SGHRS and CDR2 YFSETQ. The CDR3 extends over 17 amino acids. The CDR3 DNA sequence: TGCGCCAGCAGGGTTGGAGCTGGTTTAAGCGGGAACACTGAAGCTTTCTTT. Translating it yields CASRVGAGLSGNTEAFF.

This chain uses TRBV21-1 with TRBJ1-6; no check of the table's D call, TRBD1, against the DNA was made. TRBV21-1 is a pseudogene segment. This CDR3 has 16 amino acids. CDR3 in DNA: TGTGCCAGCCCCTCATGGATTGACACCTATAATTCACCCCTCCACTTT. Protein product: CASPSWIDTYNSPLHF.

The chain carries TRBV9 and TRBJ2-1; TRBD1 matches 7 bases. The CDR3 runs to 15 residues. V was clipped by 6 bases and J by 5 bases; unmatched bases: 11. Germline CDR1 reads SGDLS; CDR2 reads YYNGEE. The CDR3 coding sequence is TGTGCCAGCACCCAAAGGGGGCTGGGAAACAATGAGCAGTTCTTC. Translation gives CASTQRGLGNNEQFF.

This chain connects TRBV15 to TRBJ1-4, with 9 nucleotides matching TRBD1. With 5 bases clipped from V and 1 base from J, the junction kept 5 bases outside the gene matches. The CDR3 covers 16 residues. CDR1 is LNHNV and CDR2 is YYDKDF in the germline V gene (reference sequence). The CDR3 region is CATSLTGGVTNEKLFF. CDR3 DNA sequence: TGTGCCACCAGCCTAACAGGGGGCGTAACTAATGAAAAACTGTTTTTT.

V usage is TRBV7-2 and J usage is TRBJ2-7; D not certain. The CDR3 spans 15 residues. The V and J ends lost 4 bases and 0 bases respectively, with 13 bases between them. The V gene's germline CDR1 is SGHTA and CDR2 FQGNSA. Here the CDR3 DNA reads TGTGCCAGCAGCTCAGAATCCCGGACCTCCTACGAGCAGTACTTC. This codes for CASSSESRTSYEQYF.

The chain uses TRBV5-4 and TRBJ1-3; no firm D call. The CDR3 spans 14 residues. The V end was cut by 6 bases, the J end by 0 bases, with 10 bases between. Germline loops: CDR1 SGHNT, CDR2 YYREEE (reference sequence). CDR3 protein: CASMAAPSGNTIYF. The CDR3, as DNA: TGTGCCAGCATGGCGGCCCCCTCTGGAAACACCATATATTTT. Full variable domain (remainder filled in from reference TRBV5-4 and TRBJ1-3): ETGVTQSPTHLIKTRGQQVTLRCSSQSGHNTVSWYQQALGQGPQFIFQYYREEENGRGNFPPRFSGLQFPNYSSELNVNALELDDSALYLCASMAAPSGNTIYFGEGSWLTVV.

The chain recombines TRBV11-2 with TRBJ2-7, with 13 bases fitting TRBD2. V trimming: 5 bases; J trimming: 0 bases; junction bases outside the gene matches: 4. The length of the CDR3 is 16 residues. In germline, CDR1 is SGHAT, CDR2 FQNNGV. CDR3 region: CASSLGLAGISYEQYF. For the CDR3, the DNA is TGTGCCAGCAGCCTGGGACTAGCGGGGATCTCCTACGAGCAGTACTTC.

This sequence joins TRBV7-2 and TRBJ1-1; D not resolved. CDR3 length equals 11 residues. Trimming pared 2 bases from V and 4 bases from J, leaving 2 bases between. Germline-derived CDR1 and CDR2 are SGHTA and FQGNSA. The CDR3 loop reads CASSLRTEAFF. The CDR3 DNA follows: TGTGCCAGCAGCTTACGCACTGAAGCTTTCTTT.

Written as DNA, the CDR3 is TGTGCCAGCAGCTCCGCTGCGGGGTATACGCAGTATTTT. Translation gives CASSSAAGYTQYF. The genes are TRBV7-2 and TRBJ2-3; possibly TRBD2 for D (6 bases). V shed 4 bases and J shed 7 bases, with 12 bases lying between them. The CDR3 is made up of 13 amino acids. Germline CDR1 SGHTA, CDR2 FQGNSA.